Sequencing of this T cell receptor (beta chain) was carried out in a study of blood T cell repertoires in COVID-19. Study background: Material from acute and convalescent COVID-19 was sourced from the United States, Italy and Spain.

Germline assignment: CDR1 GTSNPN and CDR2 SVGIG (reference sequence). V shed 2 bases, J shed 0 bases, and the junction held 4 bases outside the gene matches. The CDR3 is made up of 14 amino acids. The authors' processing: Reference gene primers were amplified, and this amplification served to estimate nucleated cell counts. Generated by immunoSEQ multiplex PCR, the TCRdb table keeps only in-frame clones and is missing some. V and J calls and clone size are copied from that table; D and trimming were computed from the DNA. The table shows hundreds of thousands of clones, with around 86% occurring only once. Those enrolled, adults aged roughly 18 to 90 years, came from about two dozen US areas. Membership in each cohort depended on participant-reported clinical history.

The chain links TRBV30 to TRBJ2-7, with 7 bases aligning to TRBD1. This receptor was taken from a man aged 35-49 years who had recovered from COVID-19. Sequencing was performed on PBMCs or T cells enriched from blood (not recorded which). The CDR3, as DNA: TGTGCCTGGAGTAGGGGGCCAAGCTCCTACGAGCAGTACTTC. Translation: CAWSRGPSSYEQYF. The full variable domain, completed using reference TRBV30 and TRBJ2-7, is SQTIHQWPATLVQPVGSPLSLECTVEGTSNPNLYWYRQAAGRGLQLLFYSVGIGQISSEVPQNLSASRPQDRQFILSSKKLLLSDSGFYLCAWSRGPSSYEQYFGPGTRLTVT.